The following is a T cell receptor (beta chain) sequence with its context. Its antigen remains unidentified. Measured with immunoSEQ multiplex PCR; TCRdb has only the in-frame clones, and not every one. The repertoire holds about 94,000 clones, roughly nine tenths seen once, with over 0.7% in the top ten. The sample belongs to a study of a mutant IDH1 vaccine in newly diagnosed glioma. This sample's time point: week 47, end of study. The content of each vaccine dose was 300 ug of mutant IDH1 20-mer peptide, and topical imiquimod accompanied it. The CDR3 covers 14 residues. Germline CDR1 is LNHDA and CDR2 is SQIVND (reference sequence). Trimming took 1 base from V and 0 from J, leaving 4 bases between them.

This sequence originates from a woman in her forties or fifties with glioma. The chain uses TRBV19 and TRBJ1-3, with no clear D. The material was PBMCs, obtained from a glioma patient whose treatment included an IDH1 peptide vaccine. The CDR3 protein is CASSIGVSGNTIYF. CDR3 nucleotides: TGTGCCAGTAGTATAGGTGTCTCTGGAAACACCATATATTTT.